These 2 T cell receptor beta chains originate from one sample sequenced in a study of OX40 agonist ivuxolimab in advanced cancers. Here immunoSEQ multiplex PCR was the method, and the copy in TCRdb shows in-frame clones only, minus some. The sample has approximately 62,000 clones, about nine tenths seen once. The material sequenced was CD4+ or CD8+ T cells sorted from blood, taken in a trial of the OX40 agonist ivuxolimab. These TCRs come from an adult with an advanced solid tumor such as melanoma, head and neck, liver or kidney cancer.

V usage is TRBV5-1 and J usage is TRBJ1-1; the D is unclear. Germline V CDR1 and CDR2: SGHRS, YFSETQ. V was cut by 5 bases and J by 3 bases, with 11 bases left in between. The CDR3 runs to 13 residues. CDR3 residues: CASRDGWDTEAFF. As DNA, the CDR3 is TGCGCCAGCAGGGATGGTTGGGACACTGAAGCTTTCTTT.

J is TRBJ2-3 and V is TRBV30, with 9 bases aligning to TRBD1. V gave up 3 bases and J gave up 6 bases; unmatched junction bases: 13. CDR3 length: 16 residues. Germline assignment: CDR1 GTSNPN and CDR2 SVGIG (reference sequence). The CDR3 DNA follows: TGTGCCTGGAGCCCCTCTTGGGACAGGGTAACGGATACGCAGTATTTT. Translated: CAWSPSWDRVTDTQYF.